The rows below give T cell receptor beta chains drawn from one sample of a study of blood T cell repertoires in COVID-19. Method: immunoSEQ multiplex PCR; TCRdb's copy keeps in-frame clones and lacks some. Counted here are over 150,000 clones, around 85% occurring once; the ten biggest clones make up roughly 6%. The sample was PBMCs or T cells enriched from blood (not recorded which). The source is a man aged 40-55 years who had recovered from COVID-19. Each CDR3 is given with its conserved first and last residue. Fields, in order: V gene, J gene, D gene, clone size, CDR3 DNA, CDR3 protein. D genes are given only for firm matches. Size tells how often a clone was seen (once, few, many) or the class of an expanded clone, and some rows leave it out.

v_call: TRBV6-5; j_call: TRBJ2-7; d_call: TRBD2; clone_size: few; cdr3_nt: TGTGCCAGCAGGGATCTAGCGGGGGGTCCCTACGAGCAGTACTTC; cdr3_aa: CASRDLAGGPYEQYF
v_call: TRBV27; j_call: TRBJ1-3; d_call: -; clone_size: -; cdr3_nt: TGTGCCAGCAGTTACAGGGCCTCTGGAAACACCATATATTTT; cdr3_aa: CASSYRASGNTIYF
v_call: TRBV2; j_call: TRBJ2-2; d_call: TRBD1; clone_size: -; cdr3_nt: TGTGCCAGCAGTGAAGGGGCAGGGGGTGGCACCGGGGAGCTGTTTTTT; cdr3_aa: CASSEGAGGGTGELFF
v_call: TRBV19; j_call: TRBJ1-1; d_call: -; clone_size: -; cdr3_nt: TGTGCCAGTAGTAGCCCCGGGGGGGGCACTGAAGCTTTCTTT; cdr3_aa: CASSSPGGGTEAFF
v_call: TRBV16; j_call: TRBJ2-7; d_call: -; clone_size: -; cdr3_nt: TGTGCCAGCAGCCAATCAGGGGAACCGTCCGCCTACGAGCAGTACTTC; cdr3_aa: CASSQSGEPSAYEQYF
v_call: TRBV7-9; j_call: TRBJ2-7; d_call: TRBD1; clone_size: -; cdr3_nt: TGTGCCAGCAGTCAGACAGGGACAAGCTCCTACGAGCAGTACTTC; cdr3_aa: CASSQTGTSSYEQYF
v_call: TRBV11-3; j_call: TRBJ2-2; d_call: TRBD1; clone_size: -; cdr3_nt: TGTGCCAGCAGCATAGGACAGGGTGAGACCGGGGAGCTGTTTTTT; cdr3_aa: CASSIGQGETGELFF
v_call: TRBV11-2; j_call: TRBJ1-3; d_call: -; clone_size: few; cdr3_nt: TGTGCCAGCAGCCCGAGACAGATAAACTCTGGAAACACCATATATTTT; cdr3_aa: CASSPRQINSGNTIYF
v_call: TRBV2; j_call: TRBJ2-6; d_call: -; clone_size: -; cdr3_nt: TGTGCCAGTAGGGAGACTTCTGGGGCCAACGTCCTGACTTTC; cdr3_aa: CASRETSGANVLTF
v_call: TRBV2; j_call: TRBJ2-7; d_call: TRBD2; clone_size: -; cdr3_nt: TGTGCCATCGCTGTAGGTAGCGGGAGGGAAAGGGTTAGCTACGAGCAGTACTTC; cdr3_aa: CAIAVGSGRERVSYEQYF
v_call: TRBV11-2; j_call: TRBJ2-5; d_call: -; clone_size: -; cdr3_nt: TGTGCCAGCAGCTTAGGAGGTCCCGAGACCCAGTACTTC; cdr3_aa: CASSLGGPETQYF
v_call: TRBV27; j_call: TRBJ1-5; d_call: TRBD1; clone_size: -; cdr3_nt: TGTGCCAGCAGTAAACTGGGGACAGGTAAGAATCAGCCCCAGCATTTT; cdr3_aa: CASSKLGTGKNQPQHF
v_call: TRBV15; j_call: TRBJ1-2; d_call: -; clone_size: few; cdr3_nt: TGTGCCACCAGCCTCGGTACTAACTATGGCTACACCTTC; cdr3_aa: CATSLGTNYGYTF
v_call: TRBV6-5; j_call: TRBJ2-5; d_call: TRBD1; clone_size: once; cdr3_nt: TGTGCCAGCAGTCCTCGACAGGGGGCGGGTGAGACCCAGTACTTC; cdr3_aa: CASSPRQGAGETQYF
v_call: TRBV20-1; j_call: TRBJ2-7; d_call: -; clone_size: -; cdr3_nt: TGCAGTGCCCAGGGTGGGCAGCAGTACTTC; cdr3_aa: CSAQGGQQYF
v_call: TRBV27; j_call: TRBJ2-1; d_call: TRBD1; clone_size: -; cdr3_nt: TGTGCCAGCAGTTTCACGGGACAGGGGGCCCAGCAGTTCTTC; cdr3_aa: CASSFTGQGAQQFF
v_call: TRBV9; j_call: TRBJ2-7; d_call: TRBD1; clone_size: once; cdr3_nt: TGTGCCAGCAGCGTAGGTCAGGGGGCGGGGGAGCAGTACTTC; cdr3_aa: CASSVGQGAGEQYF
v_call: TRBV15; j_call: TRBJ2-5; d_call: -; clone_size: -; cdr3_nt: TGTGCCACCAGCAGTGTACTCACAAGGAGCCAGTACTTC; cdr3_aa: CATSSVLTRSQYF
v_call: TRBV30; j_call: TRBJ2-7; d_call: TRBD1; clone_size: -; cdr3_nt: TGTGCCTTCTTGACAGGGGTGGTGCAGTACTTC; cdr3_aa: CAFLTGVVQYF
v_call: TRBV7-8; j_call: TRBJ1-5; d_call: -; clone_size: -; cdr3_nt: TGTGCCAGCAGCTCCGGGACAAACCAGCCCCAGCATTTT; cdr3_aa: CASSSGTNQPQHF
v_call: TRBV6-4; j_call: TRBJ2-3; d_call: TRBD2; clone_size: -; cdr3_nt: TGTGCCAGCAGTCCTAGCGGGACTTTCACAGATACGCAGTATTTT; cdr3_aa: CASSPSGTFTDTQYF
v_call: TRBV18; j_call: TRBJ1-1; d_call: -; clone_size: -; cdr3_nt: TGTGCCAGCTCACCAACGCACAGGACGAACACTGAAGCTTTCTTT; cdr3_aa: CASSPTHRTNTEAFF
v_call: TRBV10-3; j_call: TRBJ2-1; d_call: TRBD2; clone_size: once; cdr3_nt: TGTGCCATCTCCCCTTCCAGCGGGGGGAACAATGAGCAGTTCTTC; cdr3_aa: CAISPSSGGNNEQFF
v_call: TRBV6-6; j_call: TRBJ2-3; d_call: -; clone_size: -; cdr3_nt: TGTGCCAGCAGTTACTCGTCGGGGGAGCAGTATTTT; cdr3_aa: CASSYSSGEQYF
v_call: TRBV5-1; j_call: TRBJ2-4; d_call: -; clone_size: -; cdr3_nt: TGCGCCAGCAGCTTGGCCTGGGAGGCCAAAAACATTCAGTACTTC; cdr3_aa: CASSLAWEAKNIQYF
v_call: TRBV7-9; j_call: TRBJ2-7; d_call: -; clone_size: -; cdr3_nt: TGTGCCAGCAGCTTTTCCGGGATCGAGCAGTACTTC; cdr3_aa: CASSFSGIEQYF
v_call: TRBV3-1/TRBV3-2; j_call: TRBJ2-7; d_call: -; clone_size: -; cdr3_nt: TGTGCCAGCAGCCAAGGGAGAGCGGTCGACGAGCAGTACTTC; cdr3_aa: CASSQGRAVDEQYF
v_call: TRBV30; j_call: TRBJ1-5; d_call: TRBD1; clone_size: few; cdr3_nt: TGTGCCTGGAGTATAGGGACAGGGAGATATCAGCCCCAGCATTTT; cdr3_aa: CAWSIGTGRYQPQHF
v_call: TRBV4-1; j_call: TRBJ2-2; d_call: TRBD2; clone_size: once; cdr3_nt: TGCGCCAGCAGCCAATCGCTAGCGGCAACCGGGGAGCTGTTTTTT; cdr3_aa: CASSQSLAATGELFF
v_call: TRBV6-5; j_call: TRBJ2-7; d_call: TRBD1; clone_size: few; cdr3_nt: TGTGCCAGCAGTTCGGGACAGGGGGCATTTGAGCAGTACTTC; cdr3_aa: CASSSGQGAFEQYF
v_call: TRBV7-8; j_call: TRBJ2-1; d_call: TRBD2; clone_size: -; cdr3_nt: TGTGCCAGCAGCTTACCATGGACTAGCAATGAGCAGTTCTTC; cdr3_aa: CASSLPWTSNEQFF
v_call: TRBV1; j_call: TRBJ2-4; d_call: -; clone_size: -; cdr3_nt: TGCACCAGCAGCCCAGAAGAGTTGACAGAAAACATTCAGTACTTC; cdr3_aa: CTSSPEELTENIQYF
v_call: TRBV7-2; j_call: TRBJ1-3; d_call: -; clone_size: -; cdr3_nt: TGTGCCAGCAGCTTACATGGGCCTGGAAACACCATATATTTT; cdr3_aa: CASSLHGPGNTIYF
v_call: TRBV4-1; j_call: TRBJ2-5; d_call: TRBD2; clone_size: -; cdr3_nt: TGCGCCAGCAGCCAAGATATGATAGCGGGGGTTGAGGCCCAGTACTTC; cdr3_aa: CASSQDMIAGVEAQYF
v_call: TRBV25-1; j_call: TRBJ2-1; d_call: -; clone_size: -; cdr3_nt: TGTGCCAGCAGTGAATTAAATGAGCAGTTCTTC; cdr3_aa: CASSELNEQFF
v_call: TRBV10-3; j_call: TRBJ1-1; d_call: -; clone_size: once; cdr3_nt: TGTGCCATCAGACCCGACAAGAACACTGAAGCTTTCTTT; cdr3_aa: CAIRPDKNTEAFF
v_call: TRBV18; j_call: TRBJ2-5; d_call: TRBD1; clone_size: -; cdr3_nt: TGTGCCAGCTCACCACAGGGACAGGGATTGGAGACCCAGTACTTC; cdr3_aa: CASSPQGQGLETQYF
v_call: TRBV7-6; j_call: TRBJ2-4; d_call: TRBD1; clone_size: once; cdr3_nt: TGTGCCAGCGGGGACCCGTACGGACAGGGCATTCAGTACTTC; cdr3_aa: CASGDPYGQGIQYF
v_call: TRBV2; j_call: TRBJ1-1; d_call: -; clone_size: -; cdr3_nt: TGTGCCAGCAGTGAACTAGACCCCGGGAACACTGAAGCTTTCTTT; cdr3_aa: CASSELDPGNTEAFF
v_call: TRBV5-4; j_call: TRBJ1-1; d_call: -; clone_size: once; cdr3_nt: TGTGCCAGCAGCTTGGAGACAGGGAACACTGAAGCTTTCTTT; cdr3_aa: CASSLETGNTEAFF
v_call: TRBV5-5; j_call: TRBJ2-3; d_call: -; clone_size: -; cdr3_nt: TGTGCCAGCAGCGTAGGACTTCTCGCAGATACGCAGTATTTT; cdr3_aa: CASSVGLLADTQYF
v_call: TRBV6-5; j_call: TRBJ2-6; d_call: -; clone_size: -; cdr3_nt: TGTGCCAGCAGCCTGGGGGGAGGTGGGGCCAACGTCCTGACTTTC; cdr3_aa: CASSLGGGGANVLTF
v_call: TRBV6-5; j_call: TRBJ2-7; d_call: -; clone_size: -; cdr3_nt: TGTGCCAGCAACGCAGGCTACGAGCAGTACTTC; cdr3_aa: CASNAGYEQYF
v_call: TRBV30; j_call: TRBJ1-2; d_call: -; clone_size: -; cdr3_nt: TGTGCCTGGAGCGGTCTTAACTATGGCTACACCTTC; cdr3_aa: CAWSGLNYGYTF
v_call: TRBV9; j_call: TRBJ2-3; d_call: TRBD2; clone_size: -; cdr3_nt: TGTGCCAGCAGCGTAGACGGTAGCGGGGGCACAGATACGCAGTATTTT; cdr3_aa: CASSVDGSGGTDTQYF
v_call: TRBV14; j_call: TRBJ1-2; d_call: -; clone_size: -; cdr3_nt: TGTGCCAGCAGCCAAGTCTCGGGGGTCGGCTATGGCTACACCTTC; cdr3_aa: CASSQVSGVGYGYTF
v_call: TRBV15; j_call: TRBJ2-7; d_call: -; clone_size: once; cdr3_nt: TGTGCCACCAGCAGAGATCGTGTGACTTCCTACGAGCAGTACTTC; cdr3_aa: CATSRDRVTSYEQYF
v_call: TRBV6-5; j_call: TRBJ1-1; d_call: -; clone_size: -; cdr3_nt: TGTGCCAGCAGTAATAGGGGGACAAACACTGAAGCTTTCTTT; cdr3_aa: CASSNRGTNTEAFF
v_call: TRBV18; j_call: TRBJ2-2; d_call: -; clone_size: -; cdr3_nt: TGTGCCAGCTCACCCCTGACAGCAACGTTCTCGAACACCGGGGAGCTGTTTTTT; cdr3_aa: CASSPLTATFSNTGELFF
v_call: TRBV9; j_call: TRBJ1-4; d_call: TRBD1; clone_size: -; cdr3_nt: TGTGCCAGCAGCACAGGGGACAGTCGAAATGAAAAACTGTTTTTT; cdr3_aa: CASSTGDSRNEKLFF
v_call: TRBV28; j_call: TRBJ2-1; d_call: TRBD2; clone_size: few; cdr3_nt: TGTGCCAGCAGTCCTGGACTAGCGGGAGGAAGGGCCTACAATGAGCAGTTCTTC; cdr3_aa: CASSPGLAGGRAYNEQFF
v_call: TRBV6-5; j_call: TRBJ1-6; d_call: -; clone_size: -; cdr3_nt: TGTGCCAGCAGTTACTCGATTTTCGAGTCACCCCTCCACTTT; cdr3_aa: CASSYSIFESPLHF
v_call: TRBV6-5; j_call: TRBJ2-1; d_call: TRBD2; clone_size: -; cdr3_nt: TGTGCCAGCAGTTACCGCGTGGCTAGCGGGGCCAATGAGCAGTTCTTC; cdr3_aa: CASSYRVASGANEQFF
v_call: TRBV27; j_call: TRBJ1-5; d_call: TRBD1; clone_size: -; cdr3_nt: TGTGCCAGCAGCTTTTTCGGGACAGGGGCCGGTCAGCCCCAGCATTTT; cdr3_aa: CASSFFGTGAGQPQHF
v_call: TRBV3-1/TRBV3-2; j_call: TRBJ1-2; d_call: TRBD1; clone_size: -; cdr3_nt: TGTGCCAGCAGCCAAGATGGCACAGGGGTTGGCTACACCTTC; cdr3_aa: CASSQDGTGVGYTF
v_call: TRBV6-6; j_call: TRBJ1-2; d_call: TRBD1; clone_size: -; cdr3_nt: TGTGCCAGCAGGGACAGGGAACTAGCTAACTATGGCTACACCTTC; cdr3_aa: CASRDRELANYGYTF
v_call: TRBV10-3; j_call: TRBJ1-2; d_call: TRBD1; clone_size: -; cdr3_nt: TGTGCCATCAGCGTACCAGGGGGTGGCTACACCTTC; cdr3_aa: CAISVPGGGYTF